The present TCR beta chain was sequenced within a study of vaccination effects on CD4 cells after COVID-19. General study findings and limits: By a late point after vaccination, infection- and vaccine-induced clones had shrunk markedly through clonal contraction. Few convalescent patients and no early post-infection timepoints were included in the study.

Prior to sequencing, the ViraFEST assay stimulated PBMC with viral peptide pools, which expanded the antigen-specific CD4+ T cells. Culturing for nine to ten days preceded CD4+ T cell isolation. Nobody among the vaccine recipients had prior SARS-CoV-2 infection (nucleocapsid antibodies were negative). Measured with immunoSEQ multiplex PCR; TCRdb has only the in-frame clones, and not every one. The table lists roughly 27,000 clones, roughly two thirds of them singletons. Comments on this clone: What it binds is unknown.

The receptor was derived from a human donor who received a COVID-19 vaccine. The sequenced sample was CD4+ T cells from PBMCs cultured with SARS-CoV-2 spike peptides, obtained before COVID-19 vaccination.

The CDR3 DNA is TGTGCCAGTAGTCAAGCAGACACCTATGGCTACACCTTC. It translates to CASSQADTYGYTF. The genes are TRBV19 and TRBJ1-2; no clear D. Germline lookup yields CDR1 LNHDA and CDR2 SQIVND (reference sequence). The CDR3 length is 13 residues. V lost 5 bases and J lost 4, with 11 bases in between.